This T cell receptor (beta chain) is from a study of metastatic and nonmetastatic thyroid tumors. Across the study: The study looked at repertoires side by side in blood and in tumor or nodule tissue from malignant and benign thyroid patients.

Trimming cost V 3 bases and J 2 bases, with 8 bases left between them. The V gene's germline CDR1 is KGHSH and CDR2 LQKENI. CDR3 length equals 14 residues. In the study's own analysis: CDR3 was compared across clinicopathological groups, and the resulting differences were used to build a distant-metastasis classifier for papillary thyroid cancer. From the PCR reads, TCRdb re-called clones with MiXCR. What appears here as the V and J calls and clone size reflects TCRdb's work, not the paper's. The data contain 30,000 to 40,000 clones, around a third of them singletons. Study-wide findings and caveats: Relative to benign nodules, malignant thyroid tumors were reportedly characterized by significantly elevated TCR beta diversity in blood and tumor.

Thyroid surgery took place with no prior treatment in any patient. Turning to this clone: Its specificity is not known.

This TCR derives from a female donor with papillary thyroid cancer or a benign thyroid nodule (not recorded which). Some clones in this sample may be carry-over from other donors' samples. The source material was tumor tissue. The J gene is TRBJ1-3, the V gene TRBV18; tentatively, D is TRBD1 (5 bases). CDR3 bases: TGTGCCAGCTCACCTGGGGCAGCTGGAAACACCATATATTTT. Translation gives CASSPGAAGNTIYF.